This TCR beta chain was identified in a study of blood T cell repertoires in COVID-19 (dated by TCRdb to about 2020). Broadly, across the study: Samples from collaborators originated in the United States, Italy and Spain and spanned both the acute and convalescent phases of COVID-19. The prospective study material was composed of cDNA or gDNA derived from T cells, B-cell-depleted T cells, or PBMCs. The dataset comprised deeply sampled blood TCRbeta repertoires from subjects exposed to, actively infected with, or recovered from COVID-19. The repertoires were released in a freely available public database meant as a resource for research on the immune response to SARS-CoV-2. Samples came from the ongoing ImmuneRACE study (first 160 participants) plus 1,254 subjects from 6 global collaborators. A de-identified subject ID, COVID-19 status, age in years and sex were almost always included in the sample metadata. HLA class I and class II types, where available, came from metadata supplied by the sample provider rather than from assay-based typing. What the research found in general, with its limitations: The quantity of clinical and demographic metadata differed by source and by participant and was supplied without curation.

About this clone: Its antigen target is currently unknown. Base qualities are missing; no much larger clone stands one base away.

The collaborating institutions used their own protocols to collect whole blood in K2EDTA tubes. For TCRbeta analysis, collaborator samples were shipped as frozen whole blood, as isolated PBMCs, or as DNA extracted from either sample type. The immunoSEQ Assay, a bias-controlled multiplex PCR, was used to amplify TCRbeta CDR3 regions from genomic DNA. The authors processed their data as follows. Nucleated cell counts per sample were estimated from amplification of reference gene primers within the assay. To quantify the absolute abundance of each unique TCRbeta CDR3 rearrangement, sequence reads were collapsed and filtered. For each sample, productive Simpson clonality was calculated by taking the square root of Simpson's diversity index across productive rearrangements. The table comes from immuneACCESS by way of TCRdb, which keeps in-frame sequences with V and J called. Part of the clones is missing from these tables; in studies checked, under half for an unresolved V gene and the rest for unknown reasons. V and J calls and clone size follow that table, whereas D and trimming were derived from the DNA. The sample table shows 130,000 to 150,000 clones, and 81% are seen once. Clones ranked in the top ten supply 8% to 9% of the sample.

CDR1 is given as SGHRS and CDR2 as YFSETQ, both from the germline V gene. From cysteine to phenylalanine, the CDR3 is 16 amino acids long. Only CDR3 DNA is held: 48 bases, read in frame from base 1. Germline trimming amounts to 5 bases on V and 1 base on J, with 8 as the count of junction bases outside the gene matches. The clonotype originates from a human donor with acute or convalescent COVID-19. The donor label of this sample is uncertain. Recombination connected TRBV5-1 to TRBJ1-4; TRBD1 matches 7 bases in the middle. The specimen sequenced was peripheral blood. The DNA sequence is given as TGCGCCAGCAGTTCTTCATACAGGGGAACTAATGAAAAACTGTTTTTT. Its product reads: CASSSSYRGTNEKLFF.